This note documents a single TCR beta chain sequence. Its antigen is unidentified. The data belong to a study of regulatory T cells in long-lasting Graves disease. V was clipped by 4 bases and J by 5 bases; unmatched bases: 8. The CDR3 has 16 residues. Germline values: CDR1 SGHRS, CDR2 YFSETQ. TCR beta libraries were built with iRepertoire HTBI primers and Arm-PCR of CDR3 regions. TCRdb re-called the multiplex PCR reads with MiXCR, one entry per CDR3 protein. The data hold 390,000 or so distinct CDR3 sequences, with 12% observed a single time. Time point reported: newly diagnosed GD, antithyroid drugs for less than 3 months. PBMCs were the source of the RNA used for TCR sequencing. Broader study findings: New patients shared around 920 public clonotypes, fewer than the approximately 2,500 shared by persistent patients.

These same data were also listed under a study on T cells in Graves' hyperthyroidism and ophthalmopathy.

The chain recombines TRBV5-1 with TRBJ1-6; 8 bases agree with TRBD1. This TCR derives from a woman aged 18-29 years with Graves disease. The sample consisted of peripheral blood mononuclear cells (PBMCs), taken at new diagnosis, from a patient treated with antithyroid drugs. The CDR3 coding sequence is TGCGCCAGCAGCCGGCCAGGGGGCGGCAATAATTCACCCCTCCACTTT. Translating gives CASSRPGGGNNSPLHF.